This TCR beta chain was documented in a study of blood T cell repertoires in COVID-19. Study details: Samples representing acute and convalescent COVID-19 were sourced from the United States, Italy and Spain. The cDNA or gDNA used as material had been derived from T cells, B-cell-depleted T cells, or PBMCs.

Trimming cost V 4 bases and J 5 bases; bases outside gene matches: 9. The CDR3 covers 16 residues. The germline V gene has CDR1 SGHVS and CDR2 FQNEAQ. TCRdb's copy holds only in-frame clones and misses some; the assay was immunoSEQ multiplex PCR. The repertoire holds approximately 300,000 clones, with 80% to 90% as singletons. This clonotype was obtained from a woman in her forties or fifties with acute or convalescent COVID-19. The rearrangement links TRBV7-8 to TRBJ2-5; 11 bases line up with TRBD2. The sequenced sample was peripheral blood. CDR3 in amino acids: CASSSLAGGIKETQYF. Written as DNA, the CDR3 is TGTGCCAGCAGCTCCTTAGCGGGAGGGATTAAGGAGACCCAGTACTTC.